The text below deals with one T cell receptor (beta chain). Trimming removed 1 base from V and 2 bases from J, with 13 bases in between. Germline assignment: CDR1 SGHKS and CDR2 YYEKEE (reference sequence). The CDR3 has 15 amino acids. The data derive from a study of T cell changes during pregnancy in multiple sclerosis. Only in-frame clones appear in the TCRdb table, and some are missing; sequencing was by immunoSEQ multiplex PCR. The sample lists roughly 60,000 clones, approximately 92% seen once, with roughly 0.4% in the top ten. This TCR was sampled from a female donor with multiple sclerosis, enrolled in a pregnancy study. The sample here was CD4+ T cells from peripheral blood mononuclear cells, taken before pregnancy. The gene calls are TRBV5-5 and TRBJ2-7; a weak D match, TRBD1 (6 bases). The CDR3 reads CASSLLRQDPYEQYF. The CDR3 DNA sequence: TGTGCCAGCAGCTTGCTGAGACAGGACCCCTACGAGCAGTACTTC.